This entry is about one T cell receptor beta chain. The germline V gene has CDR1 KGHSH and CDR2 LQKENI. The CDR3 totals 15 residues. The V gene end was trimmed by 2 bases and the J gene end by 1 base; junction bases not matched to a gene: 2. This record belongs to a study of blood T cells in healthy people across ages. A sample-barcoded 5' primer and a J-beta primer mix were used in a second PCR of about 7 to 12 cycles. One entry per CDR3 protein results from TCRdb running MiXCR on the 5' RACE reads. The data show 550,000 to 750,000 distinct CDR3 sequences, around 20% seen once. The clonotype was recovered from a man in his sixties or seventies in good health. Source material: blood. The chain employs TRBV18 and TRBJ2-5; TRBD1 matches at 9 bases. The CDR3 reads CASSPETGGQETQYF. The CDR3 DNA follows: TGTGCCAGCTCACCAGAGACAGGGGGCCAAGAGACCCAGTACTTC.